This paragraph covers one T cell receptor (beta chain) sequence. This entry is derived from a study of CXCR3-negative and CXCR3-positive naive CD8 T cells. Germline lookup yields CDR1 SQVTM and CDR2 ANQGSEA. The CDR3 contains 13 residues. The study made its TRB cDNA libraries by 5' RACE, adding UMI labels. TCRdb reprocessed the 5' RACE reads, keeping one entry per CDR3 protein, no DNA. The sample table sets out under 50,000 distinct CDR3 sequences. This TCR derives from a human donor in good health. Some clones in this sample may be carry-over from other donors' samples. The specimen was naive CXCR3- CD8+ T cells from blood. Subset specified: CD45RO-CCR7+CD27+CD95- naive CD8+ T cells lacking CXCR3 (TNR3-). The chain is built from TRBV29-1 and TRBJ2-1. The CDR3: CSADSDSYNEQFF.